This TCR beta chain was recovered during a study of blood T cells in healthy people across ages. Study-wide findings and caveats: Fewer expanded clones and more diversity marked long-lived versus aged donors.

Germline CDR1 is LGHDT and CDR2 is YNNKEL (reference sequence). The CDR3 extends over 16 amino acids. V lost 3 bases and J 7 bases, leaving 21 bases between the germline ends. A sample-barcoded 5' primer and a J-beta primer mix were used in a second PCR of roughly 6 to 11 cycles. Each sample provided no less than 2.5 million CDR3-containing paired-end reads. TCRdb fed the 5' RACE reads into MiXCR, producing one record per CDR3 protein. The sample lists about 1.4 million distinct CDR3 sequences, 55% to 75% seen once, with 6.7% in the top ten. As for this clonotype: Its antigen is currently unknown.

Specimen: blood. The rearrangement joins TRBV3-1 to TRBJ1-2, with TRBD1 as a possible D gene (5 bases). The TCR sequence derives from a man between 18 and 29 years old in good health. The CDR3 DNA is TGTGCCAGCAGCCAGGGGCCGGGCCCCTCACAAGGTGGCTACACCTTC. As protein: CASSQGPGPSQGGYTF.